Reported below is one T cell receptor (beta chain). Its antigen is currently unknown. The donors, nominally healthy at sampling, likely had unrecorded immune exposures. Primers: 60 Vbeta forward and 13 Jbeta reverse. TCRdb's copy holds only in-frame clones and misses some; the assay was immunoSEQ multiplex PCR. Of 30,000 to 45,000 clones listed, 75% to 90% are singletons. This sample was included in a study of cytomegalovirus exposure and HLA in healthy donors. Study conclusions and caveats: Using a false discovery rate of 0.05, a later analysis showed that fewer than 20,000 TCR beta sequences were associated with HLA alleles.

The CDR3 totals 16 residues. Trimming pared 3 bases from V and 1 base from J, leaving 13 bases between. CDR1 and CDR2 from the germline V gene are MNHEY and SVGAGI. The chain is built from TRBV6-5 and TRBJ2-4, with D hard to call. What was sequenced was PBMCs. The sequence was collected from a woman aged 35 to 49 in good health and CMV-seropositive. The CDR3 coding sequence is TGTGCCAGCAGTTATCACTTATCCCTGGCCAAAAACATTCAGTACTTC. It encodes CASSYHLSLAKNIQYF.